What follows is one T cell receptor (beta chain) and its context. The antigen remains undetermined. The CDR3 is 15 residues long. Germline V gene lookup returns CDR1 LGHNA and CDR2 YNFKEQ. V was clipped by 4 bases and J by 3 bases, with 15 bases between them. Healthy bone marrow donors made up the donors. This entry comes from a study of cytomegalovirus exposure and HLA in healthy donors. In the study overall: Membership in the Caucasian-associated ancestry cluster was found for 81% of 300 to 500 genotyped donors.

The primer mix had 60 Vbeta and 13 Jbeta primers. Method: immunoSEQ multiplex PCR; TCRdb's copy keeps in-frame clones and lacks some. The table records 150,000 to 250,000 clones, 82% of them present only once. Study findings and constraints: Investigators reported 150 to 200 TCR beta chains as tied to cytomegalovirus. Donors were assumed by presence/absence analyses to have roughly uniform sequencing depth.

The chain couples TRBV4-2 to TRBJ1-1; D gene uncertain. The source is a boy younger than 10 in good health and CMV-seronegative. The sample comprised PBMCs. The CDR3 region has the DNA TGTGCCAGCAGCCTTAAGTACGCCGGGGACACTGAAGCTTTCTTT. As protein: CASSLKYAGDTEAFF.